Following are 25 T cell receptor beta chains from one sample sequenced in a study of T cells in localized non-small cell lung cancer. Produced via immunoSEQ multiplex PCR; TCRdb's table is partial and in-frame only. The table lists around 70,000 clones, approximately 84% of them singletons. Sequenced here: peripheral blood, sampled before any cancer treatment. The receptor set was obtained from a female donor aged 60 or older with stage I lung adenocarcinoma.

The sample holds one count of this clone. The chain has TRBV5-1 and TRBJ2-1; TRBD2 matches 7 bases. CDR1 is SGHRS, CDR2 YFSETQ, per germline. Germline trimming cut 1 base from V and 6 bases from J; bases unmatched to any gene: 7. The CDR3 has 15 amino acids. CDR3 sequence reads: CASSLMAGEGNEQFF. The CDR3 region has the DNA TGCGCCAGCAGCTTGATGGCGGGAGAGGGCAATGAGCAGTTCTTC.

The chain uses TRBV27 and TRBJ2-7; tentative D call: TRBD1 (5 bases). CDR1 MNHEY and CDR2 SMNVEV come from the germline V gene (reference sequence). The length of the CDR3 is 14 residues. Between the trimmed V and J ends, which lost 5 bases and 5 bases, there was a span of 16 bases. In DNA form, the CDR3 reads TGTGCCAGCAGTCCAATTGACAGTTTCAACGAGCAGTACTTC. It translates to CASSPIDSFNEQYF.

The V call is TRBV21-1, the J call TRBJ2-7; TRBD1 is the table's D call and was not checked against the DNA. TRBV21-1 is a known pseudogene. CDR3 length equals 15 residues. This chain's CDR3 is CATREGQGFIYEQYF. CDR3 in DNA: TGTGCCACCAGAGAGGGACAGGGCTTTATCTACGAGCAGTACTTC.

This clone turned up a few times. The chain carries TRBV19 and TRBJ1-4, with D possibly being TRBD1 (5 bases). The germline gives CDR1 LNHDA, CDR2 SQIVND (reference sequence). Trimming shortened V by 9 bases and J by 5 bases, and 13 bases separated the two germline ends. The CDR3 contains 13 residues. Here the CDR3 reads CASHGTKNEKLFF. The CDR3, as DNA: TGTGCCAGCCATGGGACCAAGAATGAAAAACTGTTTTTT. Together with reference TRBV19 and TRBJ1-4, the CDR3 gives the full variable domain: DGGITQSPKYLFRKEGQNVTLSCEQNLNHDAMYWYRQDPGQGLRLIYYSQIVNDFQKGDIAEGYSVSREKKESFPLTVTSAQKNPTAFYLCASHGTKNEKLFFGSGTQLSVL.

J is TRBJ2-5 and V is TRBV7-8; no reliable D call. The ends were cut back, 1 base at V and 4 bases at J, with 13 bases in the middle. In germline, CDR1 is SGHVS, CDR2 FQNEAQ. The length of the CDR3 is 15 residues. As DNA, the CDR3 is TGTGCCAGCAGCTTAGAGGGCCAGCCCCCAGAGACCCAGTACTTC. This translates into CASSLEGQPPETQYF.

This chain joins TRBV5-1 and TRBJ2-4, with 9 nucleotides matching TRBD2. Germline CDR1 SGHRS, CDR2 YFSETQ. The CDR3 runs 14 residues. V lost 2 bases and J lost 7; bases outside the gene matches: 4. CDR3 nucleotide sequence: TGCGCCAGCAGCTTCGGCGGGGGGGCGAACATTCAGTACTTC. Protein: CASSFGGGANIQYF.

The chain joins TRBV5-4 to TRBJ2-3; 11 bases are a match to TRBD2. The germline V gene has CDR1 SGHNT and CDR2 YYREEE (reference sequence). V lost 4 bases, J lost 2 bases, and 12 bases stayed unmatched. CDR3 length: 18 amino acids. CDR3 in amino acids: CASSPGASGGQLTDTQYF. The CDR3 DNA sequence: TGTGCCAGCAGCCCGGGGGCTAGCGGGGGGCAACTCACAGATACGCAGTATTTT.

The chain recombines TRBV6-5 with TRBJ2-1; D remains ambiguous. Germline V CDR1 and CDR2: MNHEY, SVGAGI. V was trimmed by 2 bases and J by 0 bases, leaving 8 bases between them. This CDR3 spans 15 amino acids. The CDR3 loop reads CASSYQRASYNEQFF. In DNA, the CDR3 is TGTGCCAGCAGTTACCAACGAGCCTCCTACAATGAGCAGTTCTTC.

CDR3 region: CASSTGQGSGTEAFF. In nucleotides, the CDR3 is TGCGCCAGCAGCACTGGACAGGGTTCGGGCACTGAAGCTTTCTTT. This chain uses TRBV5-1 with TRBJ1-1; 8 bases line up with TRBD1. This CDR3 is 15 amino acids long. Germline V gives CDR1 SGHRS, CDR2 YFSETQ. With 4 bases clipped from V and 4 bases from J, the junction kept 9 bases outside the gene matches.

This CDR3 reads CASSIPPGLAGVRVEQFF. CDR3 in DNA: TGTGCCAGTAGTATTCCCCCCGGACTAGCGGGAGTCAGGGTTGAGCAGTTCTTC. This chain joins TRBV19 and TRBJ2-1, with 13 nucleotides matching TRBD2. Germline lookup yields CDR1 LNHDA and CDR2 SQIVND (reference sequence). The CDR3 runs to 18 residues. V lost 3 bases and J lost 9; bases outside the gene matches: 14.

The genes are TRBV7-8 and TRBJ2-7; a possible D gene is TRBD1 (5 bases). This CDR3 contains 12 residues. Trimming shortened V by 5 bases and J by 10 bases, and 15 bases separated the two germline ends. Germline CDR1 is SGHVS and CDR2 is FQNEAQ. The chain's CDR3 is CASSPRLGHQYF. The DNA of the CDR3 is TGTGCCAGCAGCCCACGTCTAGGACACCAGTACTTC. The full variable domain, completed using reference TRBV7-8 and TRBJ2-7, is GAGVSQSPRYKVAKRGQDVALRCDPISGHVSLFWYQQALGQGPEFLTYFQNEAQLDKSGLPSDRFFAERPEGSVSTLKIQRTQQEDSAVYLCASSPRLGHQYFGPGTRLTVT.

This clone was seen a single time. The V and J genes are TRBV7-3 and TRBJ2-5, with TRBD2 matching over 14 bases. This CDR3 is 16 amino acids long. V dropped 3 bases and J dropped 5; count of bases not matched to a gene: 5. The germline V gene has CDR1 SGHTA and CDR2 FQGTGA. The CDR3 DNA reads TGTGCCAGCAGCTTGGGGACTAGCGGGAGTATCGAGACCCAGTACTTC. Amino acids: CASSLGTSGSIETQYF.

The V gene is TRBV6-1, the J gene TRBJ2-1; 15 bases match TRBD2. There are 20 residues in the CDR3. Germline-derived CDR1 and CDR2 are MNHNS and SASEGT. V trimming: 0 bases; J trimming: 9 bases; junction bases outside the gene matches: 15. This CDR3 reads CASSEAHTGTSGGSYSEQFF. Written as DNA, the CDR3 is TGTGCCAGCAGTGAAGCGCATACCGGGACTAGCGGGGGGTCCTATTCTGAGCAGTTCTTC.

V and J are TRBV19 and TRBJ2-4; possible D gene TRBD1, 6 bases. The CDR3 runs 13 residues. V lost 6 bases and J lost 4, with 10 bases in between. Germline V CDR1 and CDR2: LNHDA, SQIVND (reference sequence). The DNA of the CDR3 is TGTGCCAGTAGCGGACAGAGGAAAAACATTCAGTACTTC. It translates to CASSGQRKNIQYF. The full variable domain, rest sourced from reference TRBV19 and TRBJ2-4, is DGGITQSPKYLFRKEGQNVTLSCEQNLNHDAMYWYRQDPGQGLRLIYYSQIVNDFQKGDIAEGYSVSREKKESFPLTVTSAQKNPTAFYLCASSGQRKNIQYFGAGTRLSVL.

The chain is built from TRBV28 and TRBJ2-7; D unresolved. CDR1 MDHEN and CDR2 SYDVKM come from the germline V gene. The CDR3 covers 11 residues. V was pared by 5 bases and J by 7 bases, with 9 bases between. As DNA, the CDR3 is TGTGCCAGCAGTGGGATGGAGGAGCAGTACTTC. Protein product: CASSGMEEQYF.

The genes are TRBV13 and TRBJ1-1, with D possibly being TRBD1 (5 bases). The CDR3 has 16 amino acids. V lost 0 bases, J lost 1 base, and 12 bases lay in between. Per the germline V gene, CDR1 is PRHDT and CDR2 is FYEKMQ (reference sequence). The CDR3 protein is CASSLGVGHENTEAFF. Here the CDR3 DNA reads TGTGCCAGCAGCTTAGGTGTCGGACATGAGAACACTGAAGCTTTCTTT.

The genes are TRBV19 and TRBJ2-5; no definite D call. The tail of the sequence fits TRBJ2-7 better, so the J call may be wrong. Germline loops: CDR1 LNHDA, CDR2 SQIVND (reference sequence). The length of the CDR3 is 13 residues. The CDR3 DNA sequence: TGTGCCAGTAGTGAGACGCGCTCCTACGAGCAGTACTTC. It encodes CASSETRSYEQYF.

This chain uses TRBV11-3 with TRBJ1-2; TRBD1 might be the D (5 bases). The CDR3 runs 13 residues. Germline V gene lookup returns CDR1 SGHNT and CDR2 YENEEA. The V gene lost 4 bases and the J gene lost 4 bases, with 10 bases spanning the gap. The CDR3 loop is CASSSGQLYGYTF. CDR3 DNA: TGTGCCAGCAGCTCAGGGCAGCTCTATGGCTACACCTTC.

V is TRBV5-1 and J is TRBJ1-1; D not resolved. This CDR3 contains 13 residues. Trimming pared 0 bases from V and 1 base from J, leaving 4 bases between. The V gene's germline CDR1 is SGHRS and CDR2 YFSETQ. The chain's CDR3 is CASSLEGNTEAFF. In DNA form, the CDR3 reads TGCGCCAGCAGCTTGGAGGGGAACACTGAAGCTTTCTTT.

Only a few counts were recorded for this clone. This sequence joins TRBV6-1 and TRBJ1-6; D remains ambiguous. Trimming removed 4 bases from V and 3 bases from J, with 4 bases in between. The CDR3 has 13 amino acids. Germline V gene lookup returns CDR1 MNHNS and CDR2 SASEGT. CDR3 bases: TGTGCCAGCAGTGTGGACTATAATTCACCCCTCCACTTT. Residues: CASSVDYNSPLHF.

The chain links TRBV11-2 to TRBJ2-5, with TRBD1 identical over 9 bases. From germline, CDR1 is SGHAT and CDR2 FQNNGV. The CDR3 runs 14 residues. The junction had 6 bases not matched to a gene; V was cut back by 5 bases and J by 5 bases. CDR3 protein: CASSRGTGYETQYF. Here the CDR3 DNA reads TGTGCCAGCAGCCGAGGGACAGGGTATGAGACCCAGTACTTC.

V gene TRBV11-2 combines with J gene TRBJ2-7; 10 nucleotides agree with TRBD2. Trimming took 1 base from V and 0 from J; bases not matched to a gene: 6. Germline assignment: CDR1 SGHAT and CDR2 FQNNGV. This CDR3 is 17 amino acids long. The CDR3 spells CASSLARTSGYSYEQYF. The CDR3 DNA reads TGTGCCAGCAGCTTAGCAAGGACTAGCGGATACTCCTACGAGCAGTACTTC.

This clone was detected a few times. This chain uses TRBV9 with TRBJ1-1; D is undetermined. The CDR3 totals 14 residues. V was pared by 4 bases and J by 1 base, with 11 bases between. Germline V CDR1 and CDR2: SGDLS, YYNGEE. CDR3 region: CASSSGRQNTEAFF. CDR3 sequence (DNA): TGTGCCAGCAGCTCTGGACGGCAGAACACTGAAGCTTTCTTT.

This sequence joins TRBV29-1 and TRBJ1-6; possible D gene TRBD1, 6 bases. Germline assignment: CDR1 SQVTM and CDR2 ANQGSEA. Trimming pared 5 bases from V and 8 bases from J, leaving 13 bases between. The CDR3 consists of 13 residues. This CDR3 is CSVSRGADSPLHF. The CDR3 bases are TGCAGCGTTAGCAGGGGCGCTGATTCACCCCTCCACTTT.

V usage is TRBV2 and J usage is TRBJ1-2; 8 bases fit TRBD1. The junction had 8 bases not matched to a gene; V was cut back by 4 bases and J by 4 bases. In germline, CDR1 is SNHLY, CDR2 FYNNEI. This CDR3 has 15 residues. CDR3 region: CASSASGTGRYGYTF. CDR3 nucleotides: TGTGCCAGCAGTGCCTCGGGGACAGGACGCTATGGCTACACCTTC.